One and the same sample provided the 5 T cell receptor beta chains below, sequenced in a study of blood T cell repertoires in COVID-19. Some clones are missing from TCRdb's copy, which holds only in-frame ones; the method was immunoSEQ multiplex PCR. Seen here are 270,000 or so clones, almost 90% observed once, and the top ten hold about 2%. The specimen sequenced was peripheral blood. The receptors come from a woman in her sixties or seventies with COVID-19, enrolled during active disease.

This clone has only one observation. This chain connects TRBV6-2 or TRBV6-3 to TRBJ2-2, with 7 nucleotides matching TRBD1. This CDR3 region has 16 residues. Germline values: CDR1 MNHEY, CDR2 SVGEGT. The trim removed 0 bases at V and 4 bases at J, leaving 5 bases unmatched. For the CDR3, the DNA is TGTGCCAGCAGTTACTCGCGGACAGGCCGCACCGGGGAGCTGTTTTTT. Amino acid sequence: CASSYSRTGRTGELFF.

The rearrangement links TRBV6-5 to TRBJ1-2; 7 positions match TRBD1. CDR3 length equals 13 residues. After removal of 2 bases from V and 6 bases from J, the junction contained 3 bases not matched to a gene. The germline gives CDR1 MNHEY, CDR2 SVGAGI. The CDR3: CASSYPGGHGYTF. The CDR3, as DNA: TGTGCCAGCAGTTACCCAGGGGGTCATGGCTACACCTTC.

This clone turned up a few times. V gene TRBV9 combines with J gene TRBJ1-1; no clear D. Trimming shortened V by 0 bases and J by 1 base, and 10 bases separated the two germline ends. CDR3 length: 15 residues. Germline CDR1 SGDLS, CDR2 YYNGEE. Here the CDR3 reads CASSVVLAENTEAFF. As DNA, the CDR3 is TGTGCCAGCAGCGTAGTCCTAGCCGAGAACACTGAAGCTTTCTTT.

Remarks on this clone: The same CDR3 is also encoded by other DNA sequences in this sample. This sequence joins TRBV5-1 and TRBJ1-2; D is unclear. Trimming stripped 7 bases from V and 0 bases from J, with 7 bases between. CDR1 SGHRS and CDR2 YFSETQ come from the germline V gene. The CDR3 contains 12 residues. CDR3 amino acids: CASRATNYGYTF. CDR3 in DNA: TGCGCCAGCCGTGCTACTAACTATGGCTACACCTTC.

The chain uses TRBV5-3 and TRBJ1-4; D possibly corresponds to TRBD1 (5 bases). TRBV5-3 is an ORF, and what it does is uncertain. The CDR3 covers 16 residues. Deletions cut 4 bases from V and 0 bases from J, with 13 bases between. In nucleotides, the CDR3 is TGTGCCAGAAGCCAGGACACCCGTGCAACTAATGAAAAACTGTTTTTT. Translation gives CARSQDTRATNEKLFF.